This passage covers 9 T cell receptor beta chains from one sample sequenced in a study of cytomegalovirus exposure and HLA in healthy donors. Primers included in the PCR were 60 Vbeta and 13 Jbeta primers. Data came from immunoSEQ multiplex PCR; TCRdb stores just in-frame clones and leaves some out. The data contain some 120,000 clones, about four fifths of them singletons. Sequencing was performed on PBMCs. These receptors were obtained from a woman aged 45-59 years in good health and CMV-seropositive.

This clone showed up just a few times. The rearrangement links TRBV5-4 to TRBJ2-5; the match to TRBD2 covers 10 bases. The germline gives CDR1 SGHNT, CDR2 YYREEE (reference sequence). This CDR3 has 16 amino acids. V shed 0 bases, J shed 3 bases, and the junction held 5 bases outside the gene matches. CDR3 sequence (DNA): TGTGCCAGCAGCTTGGATAGCGGGAGGTTAAAAGAGACCCAGTACTTC. Translating gives CASSLDSGRLKETQYF. Full variable domain (remainder filled in from reference TRBV5-4 and TRBJ2-5): ETGVTQSPTHLIKTRGQQVTLRCSSQSGHNTVSWYQQALGQGPQFIFQYYREEENGRGNFPPRFSGLQFPNYSSELNVNALELDDSALYLCASSLDSGRLKETQYFGPGTRLLVL.

This clone was seen only once. V is TRBV10-3 and J is TRBJ1-5, with 10 bases matching TRBD1. Germline CDR1 is ENHRY and CDR2 is SYGVKD. The junction had 7 bases not matched to a gene; V was cut back by 4 bases and J by 7 bases. CDR3 length: 15 amino acids. CDR3 sequence: CAISGGQGLGQPQHF. The CDR3 DNA sequence: TGTGCCATCAGTGGGGGACAGGGGTTAGGCCAGCCCCAGCATTTT.

As for this clone: One end of the junction does not line up with germline, which may come from a read error. The chain is built from TRBV7-7 and TRBJ2-5, with D maybe TRBD2 (6 bases). This CDR3 comprises 13 residues. Germline-derived CDR1 and CDR2 are SSHAT and FNYEAQ (reference sequence). The CDR3 reads CASSLGGRDTQYF. CDR3 in DNA: TGTGCTAGCAGCTTGGGGGGAAGGGATACCCAGTACTTC.

This chain joins TRBV27 and TRBJ1-2; 10 bases map to TRBD1. The germline CDR1 and CDR2 sequences are MNHEY and SMNVEV (reference sequence). CDR3 length equals 14 residues. V was clipped by 6 bases and J by 8 bases; unmatched bases: 9. Here the CDR3 reads CASRTGGMLEGYTF. CDR3 sequence (DNA): TGTGCCAGCAGGACAGGGGGCATGTTAGAAGGCTACACCTTC.

The genes are TRBV28 and TRBJ1-2; maybe TRBD1 (5 bases). This CDR3 is built from 14 residues. CDR1 is MDHEN, CDR2 SYDVKM, per germline. The V and J ends lost 4 bases and 8 bases respectively, with 17 bases between them. As DNA, the CDR3 is TGTGCCAGCAGTTCCCCTCCGGTGCCAGGGGGCTACACCTTC. Translated: CASSSPPVPGGYTF.

The rearrangement uses TRBV7-9 and TRBJ1-4; D gene unclear. The V gene's germline CDR1 is SEHNR and CDR2 FQNEAQ (reference sequence). The CDR3 is 15 residues long. V dropped 5 bases and J dropped 0 bases, with 10 bases sitting between them. The CDR3 nucleotides are TGTGCCAGCAGCCTCACGGTTGCAACTAATGAAAAACTGTTTTTT. Translating gives CASSLTVATNEKLFF.

The chain links TRBV10-3 to TRBJ2-3, with D tentatively TRBD1 (6 bases). CDR1 is ENHRY, CDR2 SYGVKD, per germline. The CDR3 runs 13 residues. The V end lost 2 bases, the J end lost 4 bases, and 7 bases lay between the germline ends. CDR3 nucleotide sequence: TGTGCCATCAGTGAGACAGGGTCAGATACGCAGTATTTT. Translation: CAISETGSDTQYF.

The V call is TRBV29-1, the J call TRBJ2-7, with a weak D call TRBD1 (5 bases). Germline V CDR1 and CDR2: SQVTM, ANQGSEA. Trimming shortened V by 0 bases and J by 6 bases, and 24 bases separated the two germline ends. CDR3 length: 17 amino acids. In DNA form, the CDR3 reads TGCAGCGTTGAAGAGGGGCGAAGGTCCGGCAGAAGGCGCGAGCAGTACTTC. Translating it yields CSVEEGRRSGRRREQYF.

The chain employs TRBV11-3 and TRBJ2-3; 11 nucleotides agree with TRBD2. The CDR3 is 18 residues long. Germline V CDR1 and CDR2: SGHNT, YENEEA. Losses at the gene ends were 3 bases for V and 5 bases for J; bases not matched to a gene: 13. In nucleotides, the CDR3 is TGTGCCAGCAGCTTCAGGCGGCTAGCGGGGGGTTTGGGAGATACGCAGTATTTT. It encodes CASSFRRLAGGLGDTQYF.